Below are 18 T cell receptor beta chains sequenced from a single sample in a study of T cell responses to AZD1222 COVID-19 vaccine. Only in-frame clones appear in the TCRdb table, and some are missing; sequencing was by immunoSEQ multiplex PCR. The sample has around 150,000 clones, roughly 90% seen once; the top ten hold more than 3%. This sample comprised peripheral blood, obtained 28 days after the second AZD1222 dose. These receptors all come from an adult who received the AZD1222 COVID-19 vaccine.

This chain joins TRBV11-2 and TRBJ2-7; 9 bases align to TRBD2. The CDR3 has 17 residues. The germline CDR1 and CDR2 sequences are SGHAT and FQNNGV. J lost 2 bases, V lost 0 bases, and 8 bases had no gene match. Written as DNA, the CDR3 is TGTGCCAGCAGCTTAGACAGGACTAGCGAAGGCCCCTACGAGCAGTACTTC. Its translation is CASSLDRTSEGPYEQYF.

The V and J genes are TRBV28 and TRBJ2-7, with D unresolved. Trimming pared 7 bases from V and 3 bases from J, leaving 16 bases between. The CDR3 consists of 14 residues. Germline V gene data show CDR1 as MDHEN and CDR2 as SYDVKM. The CDR3 protein is CASNKRDVNYEQYF. CDR3 bases: TGTGCCAGCAACAAGCGAGACGTCAACTACGAGCAGTACTTC.

This chain connects TRBV7-2 to TRBJ1-2; D not certain. The germline CDR1 and CDR2 sequences are SGHTA and FQGNSA. The CDR3 extends over 15 amino acids. The V gene lost 1 base and the J gene lost 4 bases, with 13 bases spanning the gap. CDR3 DNA: TGTGCCAGCAGCTTAGGTCAGGTAGCGAGCTATGGCTACACCTTC. This translates into CASSLGQVASYGYTF.

The CDR3 sequence is CASSQQGQDNSPLHF. In nucleotides, the CDR3 is TGTGCCAGCAGTCAGCAGGGTCAGGATAATTCACCCCTCCACTTT. This chain connects TRBV2 to TRBJ1-6, with a possible D match to TRBD1 (5 bases). The CDR3 sequence is 15 residues long. Trimming stripped 5 bases from V and 5 bases from J, with 13 bases between. Germline V CDR1 and CDR2: SNHLY, FYNNEI.

The chain recombines TRBV18 with TRBJ1-4; no reliable D call. The CDR3 runs 16 residues. Germline V CDR1 and CDR2: KGHSH, LQKENI. With 4 bases removed from V and 3 bases from J, the gap between germline ends came to 15 bases. The CDR3 sequence: CASSQTASEANEKLFF. Written as DNA, the CDR3 is TGTGCCAGCTCACAAACGGCGAGCGAGGCTAATGAAAAACTGTTTTTT.

The chain is built from TRBV28 and TRBJ1-2; tentatively, D is TRBD1 (5 bases). The CDR3 extends over 14 amino acids. V was cut by 5 bases and J by 0 bases, with 10 bases left in between. Germline CDR1 reads MDHEN; CDR2 reads SYDVKM. DNA for the CDR3: TGTGCCAGCAGTCAGGGAGCCTCTAACTATGGCTACACCTTC. Amino acid sequence: CASSQGASNYGYTF.

The chain joins TRBV7-8 to TRBJ2-1; 12 positions agree with TRBD2. CDR1 and CDR2 (germline): SGHVS, FQNEAQ. V was pared by 7 bases and J by 4 bases, with 5 bases of the junction left unmatched. The CDR3 length is 15 residues. The CDR3 loop reads CASNPGLAGYNEQFF. The CDR3 DNA is TGTGCCAGCAATCCGGGACTAGCGGGTTACAATGAGCAGTTCTTC.

This chain links TRBV5-4 with TRBJ1-2; D is possibly TRBD1 (5 bases). Germline lookup yields CDR1 SGHNT and CDR2 YYREEE (reference sequence). The CDR3 loop spans 15 amino acids. The V end lost 4 bases, the J end lost 3 bases, and 16 bases lay between the germline ends. In DNA form, the CDR3 reads TGTGCCAGCAGCCGGACCCAGGGAAGTGACTATGGCTACACCTTC. This translates into CASSRTQGSDYGYTF.

The chain links TRBV11-3 to TRBJ2-5; D is undetermined. Germline-derived CDR1 and CDR2 are SGHNT and YENEEA. The CDR3 runs 13 residues. Trimming shortened V by 4 bases and J by 2 bases, and 8 bases separated the two germline ends. The CDR3 sequence is CASSSWGQETQYF. The CDR3 nucleotides read TGTGCCAGCAGCTCCTGGGGTCAAGAGACCCAGTACTTC.

This clone was seen only once. The chain couples TRBV5-1 to TRBJ2-7; TRBD2 matches at 13 bases. This CDR3 comprises 17 residues. Unmatched junction bases numbered 9, after V lost 4 bases and J lost 2 bases. Germline V gene data show CDR1 as SGHRS and CDR2 as YFSETQ. The CDR3 spells CASSPLGGTSGAYEQYF. The CDR3 coding sequence is TGCGCCAGCAGCCCACTAGGAGGGACTAGCGGGGCCTACGAGCAGTACTTC.

This chain joins TRBV29-1 and TRBJ1-5; no clear D gene. This CDR3 region has 11 residues. CDR1 SQVTM and CDR2 ANQGSEA come from the germline V gene. V lost 3 bases, J lost 5 bases, and 5 bases lay in between. CDR3 region: CSVDEDQPQHF. CDR3 DNA sequence: TGCAGCGTTGATGAGGATCAGCCCCAGCATTTT.

The V and J genes are TRBV10-3 and TRBJ2-5, with 8 bases matching TRBD1. Looked up from germline, CDR1 is ENHRY and CDR2 is SYGVKD. The length of the CDR3 is 14 residues. V lost 4 bases to trimming and J lost 5 bases; unmatched junction nucleotides: 6. The DNA for the CDR3 is TGTGCCATCAGTGTGACAGGGGCGGGGGAGACCCAGTACTTC. Translated, it gives CAISVTGAGETQYF.

J is TRBJ1-4 and V is TRBV27, with D tentatively TRBD1 (5 bases). Germline values: CDR1 MNHEY, CDR2 SMNVEV (reference sequence). The CDR3 length is 16 residues. V was clipped by 2 bases and J by 4 bases, with 14 bases between them. CDR3 region: CASSLRSGTGNEKLFF. The CDR3 DNA reads as TGTGCCAGCAGTTTACGTTCCGGGACCGGTAATGAAAAACTGTTTTTT.

The rearrangement joins TRBV7-9 to TRBJ1-1, with D perhaps TRBD1 (6 bases). The CDR3 loop spans 15 amino acids. Germline CDR1 reads SEHNR; CDR2 reads FQNEAQ (reference sequence). The V gene lost 3 bases and the J gene lost 3 bases, with 14 bases spanning the gap. The CDR3 loop is CASSLVGGGHTEAFF. The CDR3 nucleotides are TGTGCCAGCAGCTTGGTAGGGGGAGGGCACACTGAAGCTTTCTTT.

This chain uses TRBV27 with TRBJ2-3; D is unresolved. Germline V gene data show CDR1 as MNHEY and CDR2 as SMNVEV (reference sequence). There are 14 residues in the CDR3. Deletions cut 8 bases from V and 5 bases from J, with 17 bases between. In DNA, the CDR3 is TGTGCCAGCTACTCTTCCCCACTTGGAGATACGCAGTATTTT. Amino acid sequence: CASYSSPLGDTQYF.

This chain uses TRBV14 with TRBJ2-1; TRBD2 matches 13 bases. There are 17 residues in the CDR3. Germline V gene data show CDR1 as SGHDN and CDR2 as FVKESK. Trimming removed 2 bases from V and 9 bases from J; junction bases left unmatched: 10. The CDR3, as DNA: TGTGCCAGCAGCCAACCGACTAGCGGGAGGTTTTTAGGTGAGCAGTTCTTC. Amino acid sequence: CASSQPTSGRFLGEQFF.

The chain links TRBV7-9 to TRBJ2-2; TRBD2 aligns across 9 bases. In germline, CDR1 is SEHNR, CDR2 FQNEAQ (reference sequence). Trimming took 4 bases from V and 5 from J; bases not matched to a gene: 8. This CDR3 region has 16 residues. CDR3 loop: CASSSELAGRTGELFF. The CDR3 nucleotides read TGTGCCAGCAGCTCCGAACTAGCGGGTAGGACCGGGGAGCTGTTTTTT.

This rearrangement joins TRBV29-1 to TRBJ1-1; TRBD1 might be the D (6 bases). The CDR3 extends over 14 amino acids. The V and J ends lost 8 bases and 1 base respectively, with 17 bases between them. Germline V gene lookup returns CDR1 SQVTM and CDR2 ANQGSEA. The CDR3 loop reads CSTEGGVGNTEAFF. DNA of the CDR3: TGCAGCACGGAGGGGGGCGTCGGGAACACTGAAGCTTTCTTT.